This T cell receptor beta chain was captured in a study of metastatic and nonmetastatic thyroid tumors (dated by TCRdb to 2018 to 2021). About the study as a whole: For patients with malignant and with benign thyroid disease, the researchers compared repertoires between peripheral blood samples and tumor or nodule tissue samples. Study-wide conclusions, independent of this receptor: In both blood and tumor samples, TCR beta diversity was reported to be significantly higher in malignant tumors than in benign nodules.

There are a few counts of this clone. What antigen it recognizes has not been identified. Per-nucleotide qualities are absent, and no much larger clonotype sits a single base away. The library was prepared using PCR. TCRdb shows the sequencer as Illumina HiSeq 4000. The TCR beta-chain CDR3 region of each patient was profiled by high-throughput sequencing. The original methods were these. The researchers built a classifier to tell apart papillary thyroid cancer patients with distant metastasis, based on CDR3 differences among clinicopathological groups. The Shannon index was used to assess repertoire diversity, and the Morisita-Horn index was used to assess tumor-blood repertoire similarity. TCRdb reworked the public reads: Q25 trimming with fastp, MiXCR clone assembly, productive beta chains retained. The V and J calls were not made by the authors but by TCRdb's processing. A total of approximately 13,000 clones appear in this sample, approximately 32% of them only once. The ten largest account for more than 25% of the sample.

Per the germline V gene (reference sequence), SEHNR is the CDR1 and FQNEAQ is the CDR2. The junction shows trimming of 5 bases on V and 4 bases on J, plus 9 bases between the germline ends. From the cysteine through the phenylalanine, the CDR3 covers 12 amino acids. The entry retains the CDR3 DNA only, 36 bases that are in frame from base 1. Before undergoing thyroid surgery, none of the patients had been given any kind of treatment. Using T-cell receptor beta sequencing, the researchers looked back retrospectively at clinical samples from patients, gathered between about 2011 and 2019. The sequenced sample was tumor tissue. The clonotype originates from a female donor with papillary thyroid cancer or a benign thyroid nodule (not recorded which). Some clones in this sample may be carry-over from other donors' samples. Here the chain combines TRBV7-9 and TRBJ2-7; 6 matching bases give a weak D call of TRBD2. The CDR3 corresponds to CASSPGGYEQYF. At the DNA level, the sequence is TGTGCCAGCAGCCCTGGGGGGTACGAGCAGTACTTC.